Described below is a single T cell receptor (beta chain) sequence and its context. This clonotype was seen a single time. Its antigen is not yet known. Base qualities are not provided; no much larger clone lies one nucleotide away. A single read counts as weak evidence. All donors were healthy Caucasians. Three pairs of female monozygotic twins, all aged roughly 18 to 29 years, made up the twin cohort. CD4+ and CD8+ T cell populations were isolated with positive isolation kits from Invitrogen. This specimen comes from a study of identical twins (dated by TCRdb to the mid-2010s). Background on the whole study: The study deep-sequenced TCR alpha and beta repertoires from monozygotic twins, unrelated adults of various ages and cord blood to test whether fetal clonotypes persist. To rule out contamination, the twin experiments were replicated at different times with different library preparation protocols. What the study reported, not specific to this receptor: Compared with coincidental sharing between unrelated individuals, out-of-frame TCR alpha sequences shared between twins showed an excess of sequences with low generation probability. Fewer insertions were carried by abundant cord blood beta clonotypes, a similar but weaker trend appeared in young adult naive repertoires, and no such trend appeared in memory repertoires. Because the same donors could not be followed over many years, the conclusions depended on cross-sectional statistical analysis. Excess twin sharing in beta out-of-frame sequences was weaker because fewer shared sequences lowered the signal-to-noise ratio. Out-of-frame TCR alpha sharing in monozygotic twins was systematically underestimated by recombination models, whereas sharing between unrelated individuals was in agreement with the recombination models. Invariant T cells such as MAIT and iNKT could partly confound zero-insertion analyses, although diverse VJ usage argued against such confounding for most clonotypes.

Library method: 5' RACE. Sequenced using an Illumina HiSeq 2000. Template switching introduced a universal primer binding site; the final cDNA contained a unique molecular identifier, enabling accurate counting of TCR cDNA molecules. Specific primers in the conserved constant-segment region were used to synthesize first-strand cDNA for the TCR alpha and beta chains. Each cDNA library was double barcoded, with a SMART-Mk sample barcode plus Illumina barcodes, to control for contamination. TruSeq adapter sequences, together with Illumina sample barcodes, were added in two successive PCR steps. Sequencing of the TCR alpha and beta cDNA libraries was done on the Illumina HiSeq platform using custom primers. The original pipeline was this. MiGEC was used to process raw reads and extract unique molecular identifiers, and MiXCR was used to find CDR3 positions. For each individual, recombination models were inferred using an EM algorithm with the repgenHMM and IGoR tools. Shared clonotypes were analyzed with the tcR package in R, and sharing was normalized by the product of cloneset sizes. Out-of-frame nonproductive sequences were analyzed to study raw recombination free of thymic and clonal selection effects. Using fastp at Q25 and MiXCR, TCRdb reprocessed the public reads and kept productive beta chains. Rows merge per CDR3 protein into single entries with the most common DNA and genes. In this record, the V and J calls reflect TCRdb's handling and not the investigators' own analysis. Recorded for this sample are 400,000 to 550,000 distinct CDR3 sequences; 14% of them occurred a single time. The ten largest clones capture approximately 1% of the sample.

The CDR3 holds 9 amino acids from the cysteine to the phenylalanine. The read is trimmed to its CDR3 DNA, 27 bases read in frame from base 1. V was cut back by 9 bases and J by 5 bases, leaving a gap of 2 bases between them. For CDR1 and CDR2, the germline V gene lists SGHDN and FVKESK. The sample was also linked to a second study, of yellow fever vaccine responses in identical twins. As that second paper reports: According to the authors, the vaccine-induced T cell response in identical twins seemed to be partly convergent and partly specific to each individual. The study precisely tracked vaccine-responding T cell clones in identical twins.

This sequence uses TRBV14 and TRBJ2-1, with the D gene not clear enough to name. This sequence was found in a woman aged 18-29 years in good health. Material for sequencing was CD4+ T cells sorted from blood. The CDR3: CARDNEQFF. DNA sequence: TGTGCCAGAGACAATGAGCAGTTCTTC.